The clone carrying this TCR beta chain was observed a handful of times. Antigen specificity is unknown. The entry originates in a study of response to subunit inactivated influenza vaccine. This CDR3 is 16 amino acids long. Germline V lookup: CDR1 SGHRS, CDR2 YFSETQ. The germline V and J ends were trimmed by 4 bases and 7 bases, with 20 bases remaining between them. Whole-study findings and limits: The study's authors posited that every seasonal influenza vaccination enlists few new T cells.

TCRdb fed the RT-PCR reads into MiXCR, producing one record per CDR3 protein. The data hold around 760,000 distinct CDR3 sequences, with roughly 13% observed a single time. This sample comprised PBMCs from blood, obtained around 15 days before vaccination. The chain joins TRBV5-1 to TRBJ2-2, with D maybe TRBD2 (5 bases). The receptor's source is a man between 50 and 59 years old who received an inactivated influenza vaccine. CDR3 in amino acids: CASSILLGKRDGELFF. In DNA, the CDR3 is TGCGCCAGCAGCATCCTTCTCGGGAAAAGGGACGGGGAGCTGTTTTTT.